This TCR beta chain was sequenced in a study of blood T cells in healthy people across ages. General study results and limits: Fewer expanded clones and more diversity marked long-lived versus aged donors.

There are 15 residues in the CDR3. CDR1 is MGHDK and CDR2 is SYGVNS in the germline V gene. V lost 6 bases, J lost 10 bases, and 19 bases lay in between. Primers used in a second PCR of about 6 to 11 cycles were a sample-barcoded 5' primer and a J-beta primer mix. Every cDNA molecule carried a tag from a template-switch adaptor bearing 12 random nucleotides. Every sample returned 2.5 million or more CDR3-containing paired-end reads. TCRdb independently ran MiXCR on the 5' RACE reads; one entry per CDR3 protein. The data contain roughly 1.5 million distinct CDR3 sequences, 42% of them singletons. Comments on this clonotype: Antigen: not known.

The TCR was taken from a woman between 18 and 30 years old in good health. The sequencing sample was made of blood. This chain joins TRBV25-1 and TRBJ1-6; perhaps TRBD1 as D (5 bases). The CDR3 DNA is TGTGCCAGCAGCAACCTGGGTGTGGGGGAATCACCCCTCCACTTT. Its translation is CASSNLGVGESPLHF.